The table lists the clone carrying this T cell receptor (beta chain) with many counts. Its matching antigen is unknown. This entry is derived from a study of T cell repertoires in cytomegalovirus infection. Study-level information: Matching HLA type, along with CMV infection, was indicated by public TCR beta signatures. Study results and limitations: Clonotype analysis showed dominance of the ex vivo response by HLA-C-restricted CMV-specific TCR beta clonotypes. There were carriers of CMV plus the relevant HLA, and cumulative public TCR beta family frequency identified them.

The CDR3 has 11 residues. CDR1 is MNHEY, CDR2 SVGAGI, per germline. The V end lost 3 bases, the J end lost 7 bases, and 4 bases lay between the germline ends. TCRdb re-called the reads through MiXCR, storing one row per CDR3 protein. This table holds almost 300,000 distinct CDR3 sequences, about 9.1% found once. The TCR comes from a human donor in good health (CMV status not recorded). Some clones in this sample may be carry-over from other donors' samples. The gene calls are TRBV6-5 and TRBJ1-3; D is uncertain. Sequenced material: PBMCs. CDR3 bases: TGTGCCAGCAGTTATGGGAACACCATATATTTT. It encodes CASSYGNTIYF.